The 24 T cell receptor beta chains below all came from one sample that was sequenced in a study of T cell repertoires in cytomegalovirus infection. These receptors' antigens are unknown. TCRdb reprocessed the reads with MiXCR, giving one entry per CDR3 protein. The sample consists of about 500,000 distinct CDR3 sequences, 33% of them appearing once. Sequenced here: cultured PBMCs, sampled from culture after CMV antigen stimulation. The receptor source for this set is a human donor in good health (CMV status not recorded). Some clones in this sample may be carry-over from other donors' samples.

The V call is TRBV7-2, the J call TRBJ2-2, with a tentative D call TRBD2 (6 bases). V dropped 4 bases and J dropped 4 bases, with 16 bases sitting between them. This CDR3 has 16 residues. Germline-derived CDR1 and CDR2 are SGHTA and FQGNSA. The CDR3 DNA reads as TGTGCCAGCAGCTCCGAATTGGGACTTCGCACCGGGGAGCTGTTTTTT. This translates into CASSSELGLRTGELFF.

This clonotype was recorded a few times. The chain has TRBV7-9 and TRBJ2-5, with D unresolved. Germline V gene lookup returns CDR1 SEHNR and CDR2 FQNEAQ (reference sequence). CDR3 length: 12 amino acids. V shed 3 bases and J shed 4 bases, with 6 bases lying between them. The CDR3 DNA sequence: TGTGCCAGCAGCTTCCCCCCAGAGACCCAGTACTTC. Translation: CASSFPPETQYF.

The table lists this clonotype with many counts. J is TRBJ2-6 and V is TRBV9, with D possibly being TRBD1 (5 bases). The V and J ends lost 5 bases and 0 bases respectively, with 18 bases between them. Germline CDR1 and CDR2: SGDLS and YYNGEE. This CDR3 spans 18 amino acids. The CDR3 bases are TGTGCCAGCAGTGGTTCCGCGACAGCCTACTCTGGGGCCAACGTCCTGACTTTC. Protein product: CASSGSATAYSGANVLTF.

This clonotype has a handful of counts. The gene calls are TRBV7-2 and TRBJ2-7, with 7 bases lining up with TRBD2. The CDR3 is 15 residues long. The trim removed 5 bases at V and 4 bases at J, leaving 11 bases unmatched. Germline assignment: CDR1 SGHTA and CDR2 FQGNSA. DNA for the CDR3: TGTGCCAGCAGCAACCGGAGGACTAGTGCGTACGAGCAGTACGTC. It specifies CASSNRRTSAYEQYV.

The CDR3, as DNA: TGTGCCATCAGTGACGAGGGGTCCTACGAGCAGTACGTC. This gives the protein CAISDEGSYEQYV. The chain joins TRBV10-3 to TRBJ2-7; D possibly matches TRBD1 or TRBD2 (5 bases each). Germline CDR1 reads ENHRY; CDR2 reads SYGVKD. CDR3 length: 13 residues. V shed 3 bases and J shed 1 base, with 7 bases lying between them.

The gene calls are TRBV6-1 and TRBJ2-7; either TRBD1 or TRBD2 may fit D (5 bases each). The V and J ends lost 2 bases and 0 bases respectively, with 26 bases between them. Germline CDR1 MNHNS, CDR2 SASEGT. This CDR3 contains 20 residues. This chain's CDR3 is CASSERKGRGLRAGSYEQYF. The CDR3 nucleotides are TGTGCCAGCAGTGAACGTAAGGGGAGAGGGCTTAGGGCCGGCTCCTACGAGCAGTACTTC.

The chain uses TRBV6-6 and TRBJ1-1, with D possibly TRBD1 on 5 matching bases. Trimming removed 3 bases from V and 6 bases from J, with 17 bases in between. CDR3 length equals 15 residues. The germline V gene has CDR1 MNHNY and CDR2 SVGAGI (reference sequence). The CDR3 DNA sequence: TGTGCCAGCAGTTATACTGAGCCAGGGACTTCTGAAGCTTTCTTT. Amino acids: CASSYTEPGTSEAFF.

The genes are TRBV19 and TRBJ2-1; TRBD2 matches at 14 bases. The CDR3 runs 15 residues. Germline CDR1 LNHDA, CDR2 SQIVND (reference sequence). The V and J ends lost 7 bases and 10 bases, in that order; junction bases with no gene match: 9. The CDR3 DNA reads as TGTGCCAGTACCAAACCGGGACTAGCGGGAGAAGAGCAGTTCTTC. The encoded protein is CASTKPGLAGEEQFF.

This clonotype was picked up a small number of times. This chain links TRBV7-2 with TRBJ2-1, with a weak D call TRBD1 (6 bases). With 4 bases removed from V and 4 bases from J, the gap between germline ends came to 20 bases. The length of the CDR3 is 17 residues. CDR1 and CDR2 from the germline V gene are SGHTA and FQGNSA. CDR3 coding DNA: TGTGCCAGCAGCTCCAGGGGAGAGGTGAGGGCATACAATGAGCAGTTCTTC. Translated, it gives CASSSRGEVRAYNEQFF.

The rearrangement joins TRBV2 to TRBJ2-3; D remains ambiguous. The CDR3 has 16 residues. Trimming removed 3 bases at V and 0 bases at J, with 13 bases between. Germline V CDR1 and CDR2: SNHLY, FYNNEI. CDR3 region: CASSDHRAASTDTQYF. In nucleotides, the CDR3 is TGTGCCAGCAGTGACCATCGGGCGGCTAGCACAGATACGCAGTATTTT.

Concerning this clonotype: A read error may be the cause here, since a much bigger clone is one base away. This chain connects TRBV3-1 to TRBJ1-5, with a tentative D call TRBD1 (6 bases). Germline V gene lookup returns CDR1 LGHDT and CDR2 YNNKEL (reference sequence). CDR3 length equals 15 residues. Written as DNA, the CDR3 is TGTGCCAGCAGCCAAGATACAGGGCGCTATCAGCACCAGCATTTT. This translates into CASSQDTGRYQHQHF.

CDR3 in DNA: TGCAGTGCCAGACCGGGACTAGCGGAAGATACGCAGTATTTT. It specifies CSARPGLAEDTQYF. The chain is built from TRBV20-1 and TRBJ2-3, with TRBD2 matching over 11 bases. The CDR3 runs to 14 residues. Germline lookup yields CDR1 DFQATT and CDR2 SNEGSKA (reference sequence). J lost 5 bases, V lost 6 bases, and 7 bases had no gene match.

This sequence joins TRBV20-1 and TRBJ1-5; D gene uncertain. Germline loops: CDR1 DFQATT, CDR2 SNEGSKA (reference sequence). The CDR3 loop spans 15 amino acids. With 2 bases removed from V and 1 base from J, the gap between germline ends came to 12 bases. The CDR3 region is CSARQDGLSNQPQHF. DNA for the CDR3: TGCAGTGCTAGACAGGACGGATTGAGCAATCAGCCCCAGCATTTT.

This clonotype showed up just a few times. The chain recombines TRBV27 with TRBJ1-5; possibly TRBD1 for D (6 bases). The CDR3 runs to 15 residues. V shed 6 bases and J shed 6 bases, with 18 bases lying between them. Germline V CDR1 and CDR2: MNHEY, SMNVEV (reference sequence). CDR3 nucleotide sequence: TGTGCCAGCAGGAGAACCGGGACACGGGGTCAGCCCCAGCATTTT. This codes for CASRRTGTRGQPQHF.

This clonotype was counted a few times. The CDR3 loop is CATKGQGDTGELFF. In nucleotides, the CDR3 is TGTGCCACCAAGGGACAGGGGGACACCGGGGAGCTGTTTTTT. This chain joins TRBV6-2 or TRBV6-3 and TRBJ2-2; 11 bases agree with TRBD1. With V trimmed by 10 bases and J by 3 bases, 4 bases remained unmatched. The CDR3 covers 14 residues. Germline CDR1 and CDR2: MNHEY and SVGEGT.

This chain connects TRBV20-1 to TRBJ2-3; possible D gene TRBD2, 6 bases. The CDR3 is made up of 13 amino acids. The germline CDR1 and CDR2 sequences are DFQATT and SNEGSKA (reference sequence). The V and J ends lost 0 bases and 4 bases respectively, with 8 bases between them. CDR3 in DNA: TGCAGTGCTAGAGAGCGGGGCCCAGATACGCAGTATTTT. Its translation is CSARERGPDTQYF.

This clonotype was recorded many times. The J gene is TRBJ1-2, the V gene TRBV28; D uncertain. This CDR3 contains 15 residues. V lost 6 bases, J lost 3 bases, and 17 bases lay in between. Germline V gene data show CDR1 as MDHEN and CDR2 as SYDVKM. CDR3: CASRGTQHRYYGYTF. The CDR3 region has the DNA TGTGCCAGCAGGGGAACTCAACACCGTTACTATGGCTACACCTTC.

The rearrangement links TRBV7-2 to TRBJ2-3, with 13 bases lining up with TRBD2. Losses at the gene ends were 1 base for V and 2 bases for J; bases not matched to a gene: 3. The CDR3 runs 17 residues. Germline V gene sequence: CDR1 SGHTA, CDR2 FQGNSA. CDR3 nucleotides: TGTGCCAGCAGCTTAGATGGGACTAGCGGGGCCACAGATACGCAGTATTTT. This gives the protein CASSLDGTSGATDTQYF. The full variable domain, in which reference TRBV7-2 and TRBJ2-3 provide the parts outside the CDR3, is GAGVSQSPSNKVTEKGKDVELRCDPISGHTALYWYRQSLGQGLEFLIYFQGNSAPDKSGLPSDRFSAERTGGSVSTLTIQRTQQEDSAVYLCASSLDGTSGATDTQYFGPGTRLTVL.

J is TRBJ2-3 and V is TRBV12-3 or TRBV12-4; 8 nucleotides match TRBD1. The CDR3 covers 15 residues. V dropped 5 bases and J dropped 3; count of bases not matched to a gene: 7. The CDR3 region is CASSPIRTGTDTQYF. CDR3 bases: TGTGCCAGCAGTCCAATTCGGACAGGGACAGATACGCAGTATTTT.

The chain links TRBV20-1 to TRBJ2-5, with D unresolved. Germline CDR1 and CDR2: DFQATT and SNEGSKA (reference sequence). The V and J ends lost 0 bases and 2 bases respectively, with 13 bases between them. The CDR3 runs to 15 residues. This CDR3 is CSARDPLTRQETQYF. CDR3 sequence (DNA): TGCAGTGCTAGAGATCCCCTGACGAGACAAGAGACCCAGTACTTC.

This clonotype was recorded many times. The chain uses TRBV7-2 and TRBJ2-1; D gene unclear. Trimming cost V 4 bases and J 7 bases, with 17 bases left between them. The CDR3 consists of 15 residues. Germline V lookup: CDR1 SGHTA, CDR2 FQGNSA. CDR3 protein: CASSSTHAATNEQFF. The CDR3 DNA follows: TGTGCCAGCAGCTCTACTCATGCAGCCACGAATGAGCAGTTCTTC.

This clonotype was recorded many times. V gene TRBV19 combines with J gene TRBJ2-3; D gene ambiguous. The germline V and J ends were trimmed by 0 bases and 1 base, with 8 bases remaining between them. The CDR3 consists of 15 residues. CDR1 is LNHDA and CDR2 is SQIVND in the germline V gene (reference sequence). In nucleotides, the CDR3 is TGTGCCAGTAGTATAGACGCCGGCGGCACAGATACGCAGTATTTT. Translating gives CASSIDAGGTDTQYF.

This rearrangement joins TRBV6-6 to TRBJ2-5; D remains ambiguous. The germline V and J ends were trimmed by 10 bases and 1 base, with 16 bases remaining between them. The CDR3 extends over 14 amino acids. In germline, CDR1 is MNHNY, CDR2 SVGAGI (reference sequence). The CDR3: CAIKVAPSQETQYF. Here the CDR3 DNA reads TGTGCCATCAAAGTGGCCCCCAGCCAAGAGACCCAGTACTTC.

For the CDR3, the DNA is TGTGCCAGCAGTTTTCCTCGGGAGCTGAATGAAAAACTGTTTTTT. Translation: CASSFPRELNEKLFF. This chain uses TRBV6-6 with TRBJ1-4, with D unresolved. This CDR3 is built from 15 residues. CDR1 and CDR2 (germline): MNHNY, SVGAGI (reference sequence). V dropped 4 bases and J dropped 5 bases, with 14 bases sitting between them.